This T cell receptor beta chain was found in a study of shared clonotypes between healthy human individuals. Study-wide findings and caveats: Estimated clonotype richness was generally higher in naive than memory subsets. The study found lower generation probabilities in non-shared clonotypes than in those shared by all four donors.

Only one count was recorded for this clone. Its specificity is not known. All of the donors resided in Nashville, Tennessee, and each was a Caucasian adult. The CDR3 is made up of 13 amino acids. V was cut by 6 bases and J by 4 bases, with 10 bases left in between. Per germline, CDR1 MNHNS and CDR2 SASEGT. Per the original methods: ImmunoSEQ yielded junction-only sequences lacking quality scores, so filtering differed. Produced via immunoSEQ multiplex PCR; TCRdb's table is partial and in-frame only. For V, J and clone size, that table is used; D and trimming come from the DNA. The profile shows about 2.4 million clones, just over 90% of them singletons.

This sequence was found in a young man in good health. What was sequenced was naive CD4+ T cells sorted from blood. Subset: CD45RA+ positively selected. The chain carries TRBV6-1 and TRBJ2-1; a possible D gene is TRBD2 (6 bases). The CDR3 DNA reads TGTGCCAGCAGACCCGGGGGTTACAATGAGCAGTTCTTC. Translated, it gives CASRPGGYNEQFF.